Listed below are T cell receptor beta chains from one sample, sequenced in a study of blood T cell repertoires in COVID-19. Clones were read by immunoSEQ multiplex PCR, and TCRdb kept only the in-frame ones, dropping some. The data hold around 110,000 clones, with approximately 89% observed a single time. The specimen sequenced was peripheral blood. These receptors came from a man aged 45-65 years with active or convalescent COVID-19. The CDR3 runs from the conserved cysteine through the conserved F or W.

TRBV18 | CASSATGTDNQPQHF
TRBV9 | CASSVRDGGISYNEQFF
TRBV6-5 | CASSYLGLADEQYF
TRBV6-1 | CASSEFEGREAFF
TRBV27 | CASSLTSGYEQYF
TRBV9 | CASSAEGIGDYGYTF
TRBV7-9 | CASSSGGRPPYNEQFF
TRBV2 | CASRRGQANTEAFF
TRBV29-1 | CSVRSLFYEQYF
TRBV6-1 | CASSEGLPPGELFF
TRBV29-1 | CSVEGVGGAYEQYF
TRBV19 | CASSIRRMNTEAFF
TRBV19 | CASSSPGTPYNEQFF
TRBV21-1 | CASSSRPGGPNEQFF
TRBV6-2/TRBV6-3 | CASSYGRGWADTQYF
TRBV5-1 | CASSPGTGNTGELFF
TRBV5-4 | CASSLNGRGGNTEAFF
TRBV29-1 | CSVEDGQAREEAFF
TRBV19 | CASSIRGADEQYF
TRBV5-4 | CASSLDYRAGQIYGYTF
TRBV19 | CASSSVGTSGSNTQYF